The rows below give T cell receptor beta chains drawn from one sample of a study of T cells in Graves' hyperthyroidism and ophthalmopathy. Each CDR3 protein is one row after TCRdb ran MiXCR on the multiplex PCR reads. Among hundreds of thousands of distinct CDR3 sequences listed, about 18% were seen once. Input material: blood. The origin of the receptors is a woman between 55 and 75 years old with Graves' ophthalmopathy. Each CDR3 is given with its conserved first and last residue. The order of the fields is clone size, D gene, V gene, J gene, CDR3 DNA, CDR3 protein. The D gene is left open where the match is weak. Clone size is stated in some rows and not others, as once, few, many or a class when expanded.

NA	NA	TRBV6-1	TRBJ1-3	TGTGCCAGCAGTTCCCCCGTAGGGGGGCGCTTTGCTTCTGGAAACACCATATATTTT	CASSSPVGGRFASGNTIYF
many	TRBD1	TRBV19	TRBJ1-1	TGTGCCAGTAGCCTCGACAGGGACACTGAAGCTTTCTTT	CASSLDRDTEAFF
NA	NA	TRBV6-2/TRBV6-3	TRBJ1-3	TGTGCCAGCAGTTACTCTAGAACGGGACGAGGAAACACCATATATTTT	CASSYSRTGRGNTIYF
many	NA	TRBV20-1	TRBJ1-5	TGCAGTGCCCCTTCGGCCAAACTCAGGGGATTGGGCAATCAGCCCCAGCATTTT	CSAPSAKLRGLGNQPQHF
few	NA	TRBV29-1	TRBJ1-5	TGCAGCGTTACAGGGTTGGGTCAGCCCCAGCATTTT	CSVTGLGQPQHF
NA	NA	TRBV6-5	TRBJ1-2	TGTGCCAGCAGTTACTCGTCACAGGAAGCTAACTATGGCTACACCTTC	CASSYSSQEANYGYTF
NA	TRBD1	TRBV19	TRBJ2-7	TGTGCCAGTAGTACCAAAAGAGACAGGGGAGTTGGATACGAGCAGTACTTC	CASSTKRDRGVGYEQYF
NA	NA	TRBV14	TRBJ2-2	TGTGCCAGCGTGAAGTGGCCCTTGAACACCGGGGAGCTGTTTTTT	CASVKWPLNTGELFF
many	NA	TRBV6-5	TRBJ2-7	TGTGCCAGCAGTTACTCAACGGCCAGTGGCGAGCAGTACTTC	CASSYSTASGEQYF
many	TRBD1	TRBV6-1	TRBJ1-5	TGTGCCAGCATTAACAGGGGTAGCAATCAGCCCCAGCATTTT	CASINRGSNQPQHF
NA	NA	TRBV6-1	TRBJ1-5	TGTGCTAGTCGGGGCCCGCAGGCCCAGCATTTT	CASRGPQAQHF
few	NA	TRBV7-2	TRBJ2-2	TGTGCCAGCAGCGGAACGAGGGGGGGCACCGGGGAGCTGTTTTTT	CASSGTRGGTGELFF
many	TRBD1	TRBV5-6	TRBJ1-1	TGTGCCAGCAGCTCATACTTTGGACAGGGGGTGGTAGCTTTCTTT	CASSSYFGQGVVAFF
once	NA	TRBV15	TRBJ2-7	TGTGCCACCAGCAAGGACGGAGTCTCATACGAGCAGTACTTC	CATSKDGVSYEQYF
many	NA	TRBV6-5	TRBJ1-2	TGTGCCAGCAGTTACTCGGACAGTATGGGTGGCTACACCTTC	CASSYSDSMGGYTF
NA	TRBD1	TRBV10-3	TRBJ1-6	TGTGCCATCAGTGTAGGGACAGGAGGGGGTTCACCCCTCCACTTT	CAISVGTGGGSPLHF
NA	NA	TRBV5-8	TRBJ1-3	TGTGCCAGCAGCTTTGCCTTCTCTGGAAACACCATATATTTT	CASSFAFSGNTIYF
many	NA	TRBV7-2	TRBJ1-6	TGTGCCAGCAGCGACCGGACAGCGGGTAATTCACCCCTCCACTTT	CASSDRTAGNSPLHF
many	NA	TRBV7-2	TRBJ2-1	TGTGCCAGCAGCTTATGGGGTTCCCTGGGAAATGAGCAGTTCTTC	CASSLWGSLGNEQFF
NA	NA	TRBV27	TRBJ2-3	TGTGCCAGCAGTTTATCTAAGGGGGGCGCTTTCCCAGATACGCAGTATTTT	CASSLSKGGAFPDTQYF
many	NA	TRBV6-2/TRBV6-3	TRBJ2-2	TGTGCCAGCAGTTCCAATCTAGCGAGCACCGGGGAGCTGTTTTTT	CASSSNLASTGELFF
NA	NA	TRBV7-7	TRBJ1-3	TGTGCTAGCAGGCCGGGACAAGATTTTTTTGGAAACACCATATATTTT	CASRPGQDFFGNTIYF
many	TRBD2	TRBV7-2	TRBJ2-5	TGTGCCAGCAGCTTAGTAGGTAGCGGGAGTCCGGAGACCCAGTACTTC	CASSLVGSGSPETQYF
NA	NA	TRBV20-1	TRBJ2-2	TGCAGTGCTACAAAGGGATTTGACACCGGGGAGCTGTTTTTT	CSATKGFDTGELFF
NA	NA	TRBV7-2	TRBJ1-2	TGTGCCAGCAGCTTAACCGGACATTTAGATGGCTACACCTTC	CASSLTGHLDGYTF
many	NA	TRBV3-1	TRBJ2-3	TGTGCCAGCAGCTTTAGTCAGGATACGCAGTATTTT	CASSFSQDTQYF
few	NA	TRBV6-2/TRBV6-3	TRBJ2-1	TGTGCCAGCAGTTACGTGTTGGGGGGTAGGTCCTACAATGAGCAGTTCTTC	CASSYVLGGRSYNEQFF
many	NA	TRBV28	TRBJ1-1	TGTGCCAGCAGTTTATCCGGCAGGGCGAACACTGAAGCTTTCTTT	CASSLSGRANTEAFF
NA	NA	TRBV6-2/TRBV6-3	TRBJ2-5	TGTGCCAGCAGAACCCTGGTAGGGATTCGCGGGACCCAGTACTTC	CASRTLVGIRGTQYF
NA	TRBD1	TRBV24-1	TRBJ2-2	TGTGCCACCGCCGGGACAGGGAACACCGGGGAGCTGTTTTTT	CATAGTGNTGELFF
few	NA	TRBV9	TRBJ1-1	TGTGCCAGCAGCGTTGCAGGGGTTAGAGGCACTGAAGCTTTCTTT	CASSVAGVRGTEAFF
few	NA	TRBV19	TRBJ2-7	TGTGCCAGTAGTATCGAGGGGTCGGACTACGAGCAGTACTTC	CASSIEGSDYEQYF
many	TRBD2	TRBV7-9	TRBJ2-1	TGTGCCAGCAGCCCTATCCTCGGACTAGCGGGCATTGAGCAGTTCTTC	CASSPILGLAGIEQFF
NA	TRBD2	TRBV4-1	TRBJ2-1	TGCGCCAGCAGCCAAGACCCTCTAGCGGGGGGTCGTTACAATGAGCAGTTCTTC	CASSQDPLAGGRYNEQFF
many	NA	TRBV6-1	TRBJ1-4	TGTGCCAGCAGTGGAACCAGGCTTAATGAAAAACTGTTTTTT	CASSGTRLNEKLFF
few	TRBD1	TRBV7-9	TRBJ1-2	TGTGCCAGCAGCATCACAGGGGGCGCCCCTTTCTATGGCTACACCTTC	CASSITGGAPFYGYTF
many	NA	TRBV7-6	TRBJ1-2	TGTGCCAGCAGCTTAGGGCAGGGCGCTAACTATGGCTACACCTTC	CASSLGQGANYGYTF
many	TRBD2	TRBV10-1	TRBJ2-1	TGCGCCAGCAGTGAGCAGCGGGGCTATGAGCAGTTCTTC	CASSEQRGYEQFF
many	NA	TRBV11-2	TRBJ2-7	TGTGCCAGCAGCTTAAGCAGGGAGTACGAGCAGTACTTC	CASSLSREYEQYF
many	NA	TRBV6-5	TRBJ1-1	TGTGCCAGCAGTTACGGGGGGTCTGAAGCTTTCTTT	CASSYGGSEAFF
many	TRBD1	TRBV20-1	TRBJ1-5	TGCAGTGCCAGGGGGGGGGGGGTCCGCAATCAGCCCCAGCATTTT	CSARGGGVRNQPQHF
many	NA	TRBV20-1	TRBJ2-7	TGCAGTGCTAGGCGGGTTGGAGCGGCCGACTCCTACGAGCAGTACTTC	CSARRVGAADSYEQYF
few	NA	TRBV27	TRBJ1-1	TGTGCCAGCAACCAAGGGCAGTTGAACACTGAAGCTTTCTTT	CASNQGQLNTEAFF
few	NA	TRBV29-1	TRBJ2-3	TGCAGCGTTGCCTACGGAGGACGGGGAGATACGCAGTATTTT	CSVAYGGRGDTQYF
many	NA	TRBV20-1	TRBJ2-1	TGCAGTGCTCCCCCTGTGGGGAATGAGCAGTTCTTC	CSAPPVGNEQFF
few	NA	TRBV19	TRBJ1-1	TGTGCCAGTAGTATTATGGACCTAAACACTGAAGCTTTCTTT	CASSIMDLNTEAFF
NA	NA	TRBV6-2/TRBV6-3	TRBJ1-1	TGTGCCAGCAGCTCGGCATCAGGGTTGACTTTCTTT	CASSSASGLTFF
few	NA	TRBV9	TRBJ1-4	TGTGCCAGCAGCGTAGCCCCGGGGGGTGAAAAACTGTTTTTT	CASSVAPGGEKLFF
many	NA	TRBV7-2	TRBJ1-1	TGTGCCAGCAGCTTTAACATGAACACTGAAGCTTTCTTT	CASSFNMNTEAFF